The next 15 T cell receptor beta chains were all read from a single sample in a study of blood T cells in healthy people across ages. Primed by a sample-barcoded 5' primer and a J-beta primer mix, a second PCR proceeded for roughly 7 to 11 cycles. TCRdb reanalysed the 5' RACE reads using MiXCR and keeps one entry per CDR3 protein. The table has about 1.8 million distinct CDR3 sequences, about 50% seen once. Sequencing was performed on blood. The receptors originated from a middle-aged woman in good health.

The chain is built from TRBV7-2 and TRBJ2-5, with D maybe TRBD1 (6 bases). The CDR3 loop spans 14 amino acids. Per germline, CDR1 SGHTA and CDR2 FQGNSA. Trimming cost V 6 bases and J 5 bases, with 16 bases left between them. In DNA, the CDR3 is TGTGCCAGCAGTGCTACCGGGACATCGGAGACCCAGTACTTC. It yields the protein CASSATGTSETQYF. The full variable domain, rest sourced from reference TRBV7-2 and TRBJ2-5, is GAGVSQSPSNKVTEKGKDVELRCDPISGHTALYWYRQSLGQGLEFLIYFQGNSAPDKSGLPSDRFSAERTGGSVSTLTIQRTQQEDSAVYLCASSATGTSETQYFGPGTRLLVL.

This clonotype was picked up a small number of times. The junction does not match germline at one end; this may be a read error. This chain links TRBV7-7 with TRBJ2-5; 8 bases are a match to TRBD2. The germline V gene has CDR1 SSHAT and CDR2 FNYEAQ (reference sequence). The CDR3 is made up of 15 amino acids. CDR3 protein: CASSPGGGSEETQYF. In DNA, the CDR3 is TGTGCTAGCAGCCCCGGGGGGGGCAGTGAAGAGACCCAGTACTTC.

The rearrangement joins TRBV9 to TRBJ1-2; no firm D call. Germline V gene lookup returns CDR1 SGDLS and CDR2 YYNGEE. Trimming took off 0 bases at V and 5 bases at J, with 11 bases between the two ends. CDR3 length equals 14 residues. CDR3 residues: CASSVGISLYGYTF. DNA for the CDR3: TGTGCCAGCAGCGTAGGGATTTCCCTTTATGGCTACACCTTC.

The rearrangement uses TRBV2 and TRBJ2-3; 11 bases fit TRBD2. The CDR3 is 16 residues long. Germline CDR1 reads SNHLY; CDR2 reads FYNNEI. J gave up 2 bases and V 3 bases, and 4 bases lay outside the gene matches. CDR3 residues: CASSDTSGGFTDTQYF. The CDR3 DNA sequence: TGTGCCAGCAGTGATACTAGCGGGGGTTTCACAGATACGCAGTATTTT.

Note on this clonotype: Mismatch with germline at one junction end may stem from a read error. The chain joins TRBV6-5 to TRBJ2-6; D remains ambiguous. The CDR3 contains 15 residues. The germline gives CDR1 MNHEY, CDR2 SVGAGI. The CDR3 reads CASSYLSSRANVLTF. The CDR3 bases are TGTGCCAGCAGTTACCTGAGCTCTCGGGCCAACGTCCTGACTTTC.

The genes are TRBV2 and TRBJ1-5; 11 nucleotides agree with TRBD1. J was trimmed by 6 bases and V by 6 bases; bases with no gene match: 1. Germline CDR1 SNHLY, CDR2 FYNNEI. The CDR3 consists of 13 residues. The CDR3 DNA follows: TGTGCCAGCAGGGACAGGGGGCGTCAGCCCCAGCATTTT. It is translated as CASRDRGRQPQHF.

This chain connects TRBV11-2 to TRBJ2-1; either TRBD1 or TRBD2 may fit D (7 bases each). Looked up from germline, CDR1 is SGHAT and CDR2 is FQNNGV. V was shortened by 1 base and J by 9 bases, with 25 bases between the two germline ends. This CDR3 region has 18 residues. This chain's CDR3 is CASSLVRGGHRMEVEQFF. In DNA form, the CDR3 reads TGTGCCAGCAGCTTAGTCAGGGGGGGCCACAGGATGGAGGTTGAGCAGTTCTTC.

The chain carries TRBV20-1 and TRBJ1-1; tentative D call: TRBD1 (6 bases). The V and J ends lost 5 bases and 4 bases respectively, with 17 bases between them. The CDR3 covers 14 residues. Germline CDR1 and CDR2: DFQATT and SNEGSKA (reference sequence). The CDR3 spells CSAEEQGGGTEAFF. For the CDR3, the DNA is TGCAGTGCTGAGGAACAGGGTGGTGGCACTGAAGCTTTCTTT.

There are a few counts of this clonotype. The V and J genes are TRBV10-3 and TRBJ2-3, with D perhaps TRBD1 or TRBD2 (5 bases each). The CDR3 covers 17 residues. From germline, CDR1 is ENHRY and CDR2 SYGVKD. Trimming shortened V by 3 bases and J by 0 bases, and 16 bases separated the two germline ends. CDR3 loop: CAISEREGLPSTDTQYF. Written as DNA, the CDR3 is TGTGCCATCAGTGAAAGAGAGGGGCTTCCTAGCACAGATACGCAGTATTTT.

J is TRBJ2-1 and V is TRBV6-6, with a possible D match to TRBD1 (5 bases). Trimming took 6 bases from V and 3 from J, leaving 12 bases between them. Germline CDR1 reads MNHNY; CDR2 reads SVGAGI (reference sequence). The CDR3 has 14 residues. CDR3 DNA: TGTGCCAGCAGCGAAGACAGTTTCTACAATGAGCAGTTCTTC. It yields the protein CASSEDSFYNEQFF.

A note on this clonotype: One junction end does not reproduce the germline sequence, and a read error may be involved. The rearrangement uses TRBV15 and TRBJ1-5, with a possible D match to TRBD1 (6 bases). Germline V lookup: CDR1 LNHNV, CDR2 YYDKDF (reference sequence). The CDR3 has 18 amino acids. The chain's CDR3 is CATNRDGNTGGGYEPQHF. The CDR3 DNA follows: TGTGCCACCAACAGAGACGGCAACACAGGAGGGGGTTACGAGCCCCAGCATTTT.

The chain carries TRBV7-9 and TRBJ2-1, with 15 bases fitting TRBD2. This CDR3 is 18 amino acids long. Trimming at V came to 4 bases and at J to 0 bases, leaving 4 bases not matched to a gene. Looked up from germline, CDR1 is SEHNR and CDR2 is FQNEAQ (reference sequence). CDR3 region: CASSSGLAGGYSYNEQFF. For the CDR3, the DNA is TGTGCCAGCAGCTCAGGACTAGCGGGGGGGTACTCCTACAATGAGCAGTTCTTC.

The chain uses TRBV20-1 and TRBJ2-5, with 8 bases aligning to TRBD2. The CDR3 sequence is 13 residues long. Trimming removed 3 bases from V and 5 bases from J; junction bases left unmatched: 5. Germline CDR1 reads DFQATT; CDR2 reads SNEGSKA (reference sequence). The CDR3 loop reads CSASGGARETQYF. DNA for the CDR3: TGCAGTGCTAGCGGGGGGGCGCGGGAGACCCAGTACTTC.

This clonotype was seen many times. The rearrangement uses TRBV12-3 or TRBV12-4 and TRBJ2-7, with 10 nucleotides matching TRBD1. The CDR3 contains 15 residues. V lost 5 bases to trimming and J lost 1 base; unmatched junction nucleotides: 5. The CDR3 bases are TGTGCCAGCAGTCCCCGGGACAGGGGTTCCTACGAGCAGTACTTC. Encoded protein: CASSPRDRGSYEQYF.

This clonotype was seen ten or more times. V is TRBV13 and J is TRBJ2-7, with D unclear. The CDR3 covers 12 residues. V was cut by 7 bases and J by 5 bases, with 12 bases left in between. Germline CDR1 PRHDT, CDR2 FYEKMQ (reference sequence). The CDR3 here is CASKKESNEQYF. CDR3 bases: TGTGCCAGCAAGAAAGAATCGAACGAGCAGTACTTC.